The T cell receptor (beta chain) described here comes from a study of blood T cell repertoires in COVID-19. Study-level background: Sources were T cells, B-cell-depleted T cells, or PBMCs; the material itself was cDNA or gDNA.

J lost 7 bases, V lost 1 base, and 7 bases had no gene match. The germline CDR1 and CDR2 sequences are LNHDA and SQIVND (reference sequence). The CDR3 is made up of 15 amino acids. Clones were sequenced by immunoSEQ multiplex PCR, and TCRdb holds only the in-frame ones, with some missing. The sample has some 170,000 clones, around 83% seen once. Sample: peripheral blood. The rearrangement uses TRBV19 and TRBJ2-3; TRBD2 aligns across 8 bases. The receptor was derived from a man aged 35-49 years with acute or convalescent COVID-19. The CDR3 region has the DNA TGTGCCAGTAGTATAGGAAGTAGCGGGGTAAATACGCAGTATTTT. Residues: CASSIGSSGVNTQYF. Full variable domain (rest looked up from reference TRBV19 and TRBJ2-3): DGGITQSPKYLFRKEGQNVTLSCEQNLNHDAMYWYRQDPGQGLRLIYYSQIVNDFQKGDIAEGYSVSREKKESFPLTVTSAQKNPTAFYLCASSIGSSGVNTQYFGPGTRLTVL.